This is a list of T cell receptor beta chains from one sample in a study of T cell changes during pregnancy in multiple sclerosis. Assay: immunoSEQ multiplex PCR; the TCRdb copy retains only in-frame clones and omits some. The sample consists of 17,000 or so clones, nearly 96% of them appearing once. The sample in question was peripheral blood, obtained in the third trimester of pregnancy. The receptor set was obtained from a female donor with multiple sclerosis, enrolled in a pregnancy study. Both conserved end residues are part of each CDR3. D genes are given only for firm matches. Expanded clones are given a class, and other clones once, few, many or no size at all.

j_gene: TRBJ2-5; abundance: NA; d_gene: TRBD2; v_gene: TRBV7-3; CDR3nt: TGTGCCAGCAGCGCTAGCGGGGGGGATGGGGAGACCCAGTACTTC; CDR3aa: CASSASGGDGETQYF
j_gene: TRBJ2-1; abundance: NA; d_gene: TRBD2; v_gene: TRBV7-6; CDR3nt: TGTGCCAGCAGTTCTAGCGGGGGTAGCTCCTACAATGAGCAGTTCTTC; CDR3aa: CASSSSGGSSYNEQFF
j_gene: TRBJ2-2; abundance: NA; d_gene: NA; v_gene: TRBV6-1; CDR3nt: TGTGCCAGCAGGGGAGGACGAGCGAACACCGGGGAGCTGTTTTTT; CDR3aa: CASRGGRANTGELFF
j_gene: TRBJ2-5; abundance: NA; d_gene: NA; v_gene: TRBV18; CDR3nt: TGTGCCAGCTCACCAAAGGGTAGTTTAGCGGCGGAGACCCAGTACTTC; CDR3aa: CASSPKGSLAAETQYF
j_gene: TRBJ2-3; abundance: NA; d_gene: TRBD2; v_gene: TRBV18; CDR3nt: TGTGCCAGCTCACCGCTAGCGGGAGCCCTAGAAGATACGCAGTATTTT; CDR3aa: CASSPLAGALEDTQYF
j_gene: TRBJ1-5; abundance: NA; d_gene: NA; v_gene: TRBV7-8; CDR3nt: TGTGCCAGCAGCCTCCGACAGTCTGGGCCCCAGCATTTT; CDR3aa: CASSLRQSGPQHF
j_gene: TRBJ2-5; abundance: NA; d_gene: TRBD1; v_gene: TRBV15; CDR3nt: TGTGCCACCAGCAGACGAGGGACAGGACAAGAGACCCAGTACTTC; CDR3aa: CATSRRGTGQETQYF
j_gene: TRBJ1-5; abundance: NA; d_gene: TRBD1; v_gene: TRBV7-9; CDR3nt: TGTGCCAGCAGCTTACAGGGGGCCGGGCAGCCCCAGCATTTT; CDR3aa: CASSLQGAGQPQHF
j_gene: TRBJ1-2; abundance: NA; d_gene: NA; v_gene: TRBV19; CDR3nt: TGTGCCAGTAAACCGGGACACGGCTATGGCTACACCTTC; CDR3aa: CASKPGHGYGYTF
j_gene: TRBJ2-7; abundance: NA; d_gene: TRBD1; v_gene: TRBV5-1; CDR3nt: TGCGCCAGCAGCTTGGATGCGGGACAGGCGAGGTCGTACTTC; CDR3aa: CASSLDAGQARSYF
j_gene: TRBJ1-3; abundance: NA; d_gene: TRBD1; v_gene: TRBV10-3; CDR3nt: TGTGCCATCAGCGCAGGACAGGGGGGAAGTGGAAACACCATATATTTT; CDR3aa: CAISAGQGGSGNTIYF
j_gene: TRBJ2-7; abundance: once; d_gene: TRBD1; v_gene: TRBV29-1; CDR3nt: TGCAGCGTTGACCCAGGGGGTGTCGACGAGCAGTACTTC; CDR3aa: CSVDPGGVDEQYF
j_gene: TRBJ1-2; abundance: NA; d_gene: NA; v_gene: TRBV5-4; CDR3nt: TGTGCCAGCAGCTCCACCGTGTCCTCATGGGAGGGCTACACCTTC; CDR3aa: CASSSTVSSWEGYTF
j_gene: TRBJ2-1; abundance: NA; d_gene: TRBD2; v_gene: TRBV11-2; CDR3nt: TGTGCCAGCAGCTTATTTTCGCGGGGACTAGCGGGAGTTGGGAATGAGCAGTTCTTC; CDR3aa: CASSLFSRGLAGVGNEQFF
j_gene: TRBJ1-6; abundance: NA; d_gene: NA; v_gene: TRBV7-2; CDR3nt: TGTGCCAGCAGCCCCCCCGTCGGGACACCCCATAATTCACCCCTCCACTTT; CDR3aa: CASSPPVGTPHNSPLHF
j_gene: TRBJ2-7; abundance: NA; d_gene: NA; v_gene: TRBV6-6; CDR3nt: TGTGCCAGCAGTATGACTAGTGGCGAGCAGTACTTC; CDR3aa: CASSMTSGEQYF
j_gene: TRBJ1-1; abundance: NA; d_gene: TRBD1; v_gene: TRBV4-1; CDR3nt: TGCGCCAGCAGCTCCGTACAGGGGACGCAATCAGGGGCTTTCTTT; CDR3aa: CASSSVQGTQSGAFF